Here is one TCR beta chain with its context. The CDR3 extends over 14 amino acids. V shed 2 bases and J 3 bases; nucleotides not matched to a gene: 4. The germline V gene encodes CDR1 MGHRA and CDR2 YSYEKL. The data were taken from a study of T cells in Graves' hyperthyroidism and ophthalmopathy. Amplification yielded TCR beta CDR3 regions, with RNA transcripts as the source. HTBI primers were used for first-round RT-PCR of the TCR CDR3. In TCRdb, the multiplex PCR reads were re-called with MiXCR into one record per CDR3 protein. The table records 400,000 to 600,000 distinct CDR3 sequences, about 16% of them present only once.

The sequence was obtained from a woman aged 25 to 45 with Graves' ophthalmopathy. This chain links TRBV4-1 with TRBJ2-7, with 7 bases lining up with TRBD2. Sequenced material: blood. CDR3 sequence reads: CASSQRLAVYEQYF. The CDR3, as DNA: TGCGCCAGCAGCCAACGCCTAGCGGTCTACGAGCAGTACTTC.